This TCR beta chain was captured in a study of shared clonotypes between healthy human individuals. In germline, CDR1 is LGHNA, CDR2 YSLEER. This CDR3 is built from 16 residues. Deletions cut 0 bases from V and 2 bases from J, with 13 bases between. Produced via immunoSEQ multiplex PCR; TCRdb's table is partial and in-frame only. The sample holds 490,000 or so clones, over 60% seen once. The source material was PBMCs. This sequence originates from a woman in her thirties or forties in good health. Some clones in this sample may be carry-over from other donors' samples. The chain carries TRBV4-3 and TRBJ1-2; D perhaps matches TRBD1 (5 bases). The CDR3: CASSQEAQGINYGYTF. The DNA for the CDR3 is TGCGCCAGCAGCCAAGAGGCGCAGGGAATCAACTATGGCTACACCTTC.